These 2 T cell receptor beta chains originate from one sample sequenced in a study of T cell responses to AZD1222 COVID-19 vaccine. Produced via immunoSEQ multiplex PCR; TCRdb's table is partial and in-frame only. The table shows approximately 110,000 clones, with 80% to 85% occurring only once. This sample comprised peripheral blood, obtained on day 0 of AZD1222 vaccination. These receptors all come from an adult in good health.

V usage is TRBV4-1 and J usage is TRBJ1-3; D unresolved. The germline V gene has CDR1 MGHRA and CDR2 YSYEKL. The V gene lost 6 bases and the J gene lost 4 bases, with 16 bases spanning the gap. The CDR3 spans 15 residues. The CDR3 DNA reads as TGCGCCAGCAGTCACGGGGTCTTCGGGGGAAACACCATATATTTT. Its protein is CASSHGVFGGNTIYF.

The chain has TRBV10-3 and TRBJ1-1; TRBD1 agrees at 7 bases. CDR3 length: 13 amino acids. Germline values: CDR1 ENHRY, CDR2 SYGVKD. V lost 4 bases and J lost 4; bases outside the gene matches: 3. The CDR3 loop is CAISGPGGTEAFF. CDR3 coding DNA: TGTGCCATCAGTGGGCCAGGGGGCACTGAAGCTTTCTTT.